The clone carrying this T cell receptor (beta chain) has ten or more counts. TRAV- and TRBV-specific primers primed first-strand cDNA, covering alpha and beta chains. PCR amplification of the TCRs was performed with Phusion for 20 PCR cycles, and it relied on a constant-region primer together with a V-primer adapter. One entry per CDR3 protein, called by TCRdb with MiXCR from the reads. Among 65,000 to 90,000 distinct CDR3 sequences listed, about 19% were seen once. Sample time point: before trial treatment. The data derive from a study of low-dose radiotherapy and immunotherapy resistance in tumors. Trimming at V came to 6 bases and at J to 5 bases, leaving 8 bases not matched to a gene. Per the germline V gene, CDR1 is SGHRS and CDR2 is YFSETQ. This CDR3 region has 14 residues.

The sample here was PBMCs, taken before treatment. V usage is TRBV5-1 and J usage is TRBJ2-1; 7 bases map to TRBD2. The receptor was derived from a male donor with prostate cancer. The CDR3, as DNA: TGCGCCAGCATGACTCTGGGGGGGGACAATGAGCAGTTCTTC. Protein sequence: CASMTLGGDNEQFF.